The source of this T cell receptor (beta chain) is a study of radiotherapy plus CTLA-4 blockade in lung cancer. Study results and caveats: Among reported predictors of response, early blood T cell clone dynamics with interferon-beta performed best.

For this clone: Its antigen is unknown.

The CDR3 consists of 16 residues. The germline CDR1 and CDR2 sequences are SGDLS and YYNGEE. J lost 10 bases, V lost 3 bases, and 12 bases had no gene match. TCRdb keeps only in-frame clones here, not all; method: immunoSEQ multiplex PCR. This sample carries about 90,000 clones, about 78% of them seen once, and the ten largest clones take about 14%. It was focal radiation plus CTLA-4 blockade with ipilimumab that patients with chemo-refractory metastatic non-small-cell lung cancer received. This TCR came from a human donor with non-small cell lung cancer that progressed on radiotherapy plus ipilimumab. This chain uses TRBV9 with TRBJ2-1, with 11 bases aligning to TRBD2. The specimen comprised peripheral blood, sampled from a patient treated with radiotherapy plus ipilimumab. The CDR3 DNA follows: TGTGCCAGCAGCGCCGGGACTAGCGGACCTGGTGGCGAGCAGTTCTTC. Its protein product is CASSAGTSGPGGEQFF.